The entry that follows covers one T cell receptor (beta chain) sequence. This sample is part of a study of shared clonotypes between healthy human individuals. Clones were sequenced by immunoSEQ multiplex PCR, and TCRdb holds only the in-frame ones, with some missing. The data hold over 2,000,000 clones, with 80% to 95% observed a single time. Trimming removed 0 bases from V and 4 bases from J, with 13 bases in between. Germline loops: CDR1 SGHDT, CDR2 YYEEEE. This CDR3 has 15 residues. The naive CD8 population came from CD45RO-negative cells selected for CCR7, without terminally differentiated effector memory CD45RA+ cells.

This receptor was obtained from a man between 18 and 35 years old in good health. Some clones in this sample may be carry-over from other donors' samples. This chain connects TRBV5-6 to TRBJ2-5; D is perhaps TRBD1 (6 bases). Input material: naive CD8+ T cells from PBMCs. CDR3 sequence: CASSLAGEGGETQYF. The DNA of the CDR3 is TGTGCCAGCAGCTTGGCAGGGGAAGGAGGAGAGACCCAGTACTTC.